The clone carrying this T cell receptor (beta chain) was recorded many times. A single record per CDR3 protein comes from TCRdb applying MiXCR to the 5' RACE reads. The sample has roughly 26,000 distinct CDR3 sequences, about 5.5% seen once. These data originate in a study of T cells after yellow fever vaccination. Findings and limits, study-wide: At about 97% for CD4 and over 80% for CD8, most primary-vaccination clones showed up again after the booster.

The receptor comes from a man aged 30 to 45 who received the YFV17D yellow fever vaccine. The sample here was PBMCs, either bulk or a sorted T-cell subset (CD4+, CD8+, memory, or dextramer-sorted; not recorded which), taken 15 days after the yellow fever booster vaccination.

This chain's CDR3 is CASSRLPRTEGSYNEQFF. The CDR3 DNA is TGTGCCAGCAGCCGCCTTCCAAGGACAGAAGGCTCCTACAATGAGCAGTTCTTC. The chain combines TRBV6-5 with TRBJ2-1; weak D call: TRBD1 (6 bases). V was trimmed by 6 bases and J by 0 bases, leaving 21 bases between them. CDR1 and CDR2 (germline): MNHEY, SVGAGI. The CDR3 runs 18 residues.